This T cell receptor (beta chain) emerged from a study of blood T cell repertoires in COVID-19. Sequenced by immunoSEQ multiplex PCR; TCRdb stores in-frame clones only, minus some. Counted here are approximately 210,000 clones, 84% occurring once; the ten biggest clones make up about 11%. The ends were cut back, 4 bases at V and 7 bases at J, with 10 bases in the middle. The CDR3 covers 13 residues. What was sequenced was peripheral blood. This sequence originates from a woman older than 75 with COVID-19, enrolled during active disease. This rearrangement joins TRBV12-3 or TRBV12-4 to TRBJ2-2, with D possibly being TRBD1 (5 bases). In DNA, the CDR3 is TGTGCCAGCAGTTCCCAGGGAATCGGGGAGCTGTTTTTT. It codes for CASSSQGIGELFF.